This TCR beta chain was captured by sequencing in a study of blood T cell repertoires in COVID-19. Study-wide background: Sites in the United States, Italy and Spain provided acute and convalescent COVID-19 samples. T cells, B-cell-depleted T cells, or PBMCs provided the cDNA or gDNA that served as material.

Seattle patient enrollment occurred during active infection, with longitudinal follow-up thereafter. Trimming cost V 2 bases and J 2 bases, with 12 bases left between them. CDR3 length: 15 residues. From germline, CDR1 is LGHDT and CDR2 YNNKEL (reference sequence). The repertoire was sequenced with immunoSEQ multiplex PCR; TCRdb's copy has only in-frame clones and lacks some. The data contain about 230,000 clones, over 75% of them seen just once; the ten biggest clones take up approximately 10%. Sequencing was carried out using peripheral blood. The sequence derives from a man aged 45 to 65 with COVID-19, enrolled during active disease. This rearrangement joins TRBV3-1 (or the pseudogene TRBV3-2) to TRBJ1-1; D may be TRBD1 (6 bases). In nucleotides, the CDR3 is TGTGCCAGCAGCCAATTGACAGGACCCAACACTGAAGCTTTCTTT. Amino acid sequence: CASSQLTGPNTEAFF.